The sequence of this T cell receptor beta chain was determined in a study of blood T cell repertoires in COVID-19. It was during active infection that Seattle patients were enrolled and then longitudinally followed. Libraries were prepared by immunoSEQ multiplex PCR; TCRdb keeps only in-frame clonotypes and omits some of them. The profile shows about 360,000 clones, 86% of them singletons. V lost 3 bases to trimming and J lost 6 bases, with 11 bases between them. This CDR3 is built from 13 residues. Germline CDR1 reads KGHSH; CDR2 reads LQKENI. The chain has TRBV18 and TRBJ1-2; the D gene is possibly TRBD1 (6 bases). This clonotype originated in a woman aged 55-70 years with COVID-19, enrolled during active disease. Sequencing was done on a sample of peripheral blood. DNA of the CDR3: TGTGCCAGCTCACCGCAGGGGCGGAATGGCTACACCTTC. This gives the protein CASSPQGRNGYTF.